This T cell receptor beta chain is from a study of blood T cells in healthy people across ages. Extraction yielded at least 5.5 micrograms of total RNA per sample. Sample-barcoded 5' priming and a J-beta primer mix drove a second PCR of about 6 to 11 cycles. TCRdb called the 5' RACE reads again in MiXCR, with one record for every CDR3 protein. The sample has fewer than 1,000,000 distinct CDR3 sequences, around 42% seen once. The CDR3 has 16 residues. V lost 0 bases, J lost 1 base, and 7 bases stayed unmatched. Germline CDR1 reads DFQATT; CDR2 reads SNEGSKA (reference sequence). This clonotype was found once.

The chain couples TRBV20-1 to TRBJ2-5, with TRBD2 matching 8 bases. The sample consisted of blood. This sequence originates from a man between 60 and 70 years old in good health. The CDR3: CSAREYERGSQETQYF. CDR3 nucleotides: TGCAGTGCTAGAGAGTATGAGCGGGGGAGCCAAGAGACCCAGTACTTC.